A single sample is the source of the 5 T cell receptor beta chains below, sequenced in a study of vaccination and CD4 T cells after COVID-19. Time point specified: late sampling 161 to 241 days after vaccination in a few convalescent patients. Treatment described: roughly 10-day PBMC culture with coronavirus spike peptide pools or control peptides (ViraFEST assay). An Oncomine TCR Beta short-read assay was used to sequence the DNA from cultured CD4+ T cells. In TCRdb, the PCR reads were re-called with MiXCR into one record per CDR3 protein. The table shows around 15,000 distinct CDR3 sequences, with around 50% occurring only once. Their specific antigens are unknown. This specimen was CD4+ T cells from blood, cultured in vitro, taken about 7 months after SARS-CoV-2 vaccination. The receptors were sampled from a human donor who had recovered from COVID-19.

The rearrangement uses TRBV7-9 and TRBJ1-1, with 9 bases aligning to TRBD1. The germline V gene has CDR1 SEHNR and CDR2 FQNEAQ (reference sequence). J gave up 3 bases and V 5 bases, and 7 bases lay outside the gene matches. The CDR3 is made up of 15 amino acids. The CDR3 DNA sequence: TGTGCCAGCAGCCCCCGACAGGGGGAGGACACTGAAGCTTTCTTT. This sequence encodes CASSPRQGEDTEAFF.

V and J are TRBV11-3 and TRBJ2-1; D is uncertain. The CDR3 is 13 amino acids. The V gene lost 5 bases and the J gene lost 7 bases, with 12 bases spanning the gap. The germline CDR1 and CDR2 sequences are SGHNT and YENEEA. This CDR3 reads CASSLDHWNEQFF. CDR3 bases: TGTGCCAGCAGCCTGGATCATTGGAATGAGCAGTTCTTC.

The chain combines TRBV5-1 with TRBJ2-3; 11 bases match TRBD1. Germline CDR1 and CDR2: SGHRS and YFSETQ. There are 15 residues in the CDR3. With 2 bases clipped from V and 6 bases from J, the junction kept 5 bases outside the gene matches. CDR3 in DNA: TGCGCCAGCAGCTTTACCGGGACAGGGGGGGATACGCAGTATTTT. Protein product: CASSFTGTGGDTQYF.

The chain uses TRBV20-1 and TRBJ2-5; TRBD2 aligns across 12 bases. The ends lost 5 bases at V and 5 bases at J; junction bases unmatched: 9. Germline CDR1 DFQATT, CDR2 SNEGSKA (reference sequence). This CDR3 spans 15 amino acids. This CDR3 is CSAELAGGPRETQYF. DNA for the CDR3: TGCAGTGCTGAGCTAGCGGGGGGGCCCCGGGAGACCCAGTACTTC.

The V and J genes are TRBV7-9 and TRBJ2-7; no definite D call. Germline V gives CDR1 SEHNR, CDR2 FQNEAQ (reference sequence). The CDR3 has 14 amino acids. V was clipped by 0 bases and J by 3 bases, with 9 bases between them. The DNA for the CDR3 is TGTGCCAGCAGCTTAGCGAGGCGTAGCTACGAGCAGTACTTC. Translating gives CASSLARRSYEQYF. The full variable domain, in which reference TRBV7-9 and TRBJ2-7 provide the parts outside the CDR3, is DTGVSQNPRHKITKRGQNVTFRCDPISEHNRLYWYRQTLGQGPEFLTYFQNEAQLEKSRLLSDRFSAERPKGSFSTLEIQRTEQGDSAMYLCASSLARRSYEQYFGPGTRLTVT.